This paragraph covers one T cell receptor beta chain sequence. Its antigen is unknown. The CDR3 is cut off 3 residues early in the read; its end comes from the germline J gene. Germline V gene data show CDR1 as SGHTS and CDR2 as YDEGEE. The CDR3 is made up of 15 amino acids. V shed 3 bases and J shed 6 bases, with 18 bases lying between them. TCRdb's table, derived via immunoSEQ multiplex PCR, lists solely in-frame clones and lacks some. The sample includes about 32,000 clones. This specimen comes from a study of T cells in women clearing cervical HPV infection. General study findings and limits: It is unknown whether associations predate infection; no effector/memory or HPV-specific sorting. TRBV6-7 abundance was lower in cases than controls (roughly 0.11% versus 0.16%).

Sequencing used blood buffy coat. The sequence was collected from a woman aged 18 to 75 with a cervical HPV16 infection that either progressed to CIN3+ or cleared (not recorded which). J is TRBJ1-1 and V is TRBV5-8; D is perhaps TRBD1 (5 bases). The covered CDR3 bases are TGTGCCAGCAGCTCTACCCTGGGGGGAATGGCTGAA. Translated, it gives CASSSTLGGMAE. The whole CDR3 is CASSSTLGGMAEAFF.